Following are 18 T cell receptor beta chains from one sample sequenced in a study of cytomegalovirus exposure and HLA in healthy donors. With 60 Vbeta and 13 Jbeta primers, the PCR was carried out. TCRdb's copy holds only in-frame clones and misses some; the assay was immunoSEQ multiplex PCR. The sample shows some 150,000 clones, approximately 80% of them seen only once. What was sequenced was PBMCs. These receptors were collected from a man younger than 40 in good health and CMV-seropositive.

The rearrangement uses TRBV10-2 and TRBJ2-4; 9 bases align to TRBD2. This CDR3 has 17 amino acids. Germline V gene sequence: CDR1 WSHSY, CDR2 SAAADI. The V gene end was trimmed by 2 bases and the J gene end by 1 base; junction bases not matched to a gene: 6. The CDR3 is CASSEGRGRAAKNIQYF. In nucleotides, the CDR3 is TGCGCCAGCAGTGAGGGACGCGGGAGGGCCGCCAAAAACATTCAGTACTTC.

The chain has TRBV2 and TRBJ1-2; TRBD1 aligns across 8 bases. The CDR3 loop spans 15 amino acids. CDR1 is SNHLY, CDR2 FYNNEI, per germline. V lost 0 bases and J lost 4; bases outside the gene matches: 4. The CDR3 coding sequence is TGTGCCAGCAGTGAAGCGGGCGGACAGGGCTATGGCTACACCTTC. This sequence encodes CASSEAGGQGYGYTF.

This clone has only a few counts. The chain combines TRBV5-1 with TRBJ2-3; 8 nucleotides line up with TRBD2. The V segment lost 1 base and the J segment 0 bases; nucleotides outside the gene matches: 4. Germline CDR1 reads SGHRS; CDR2 reads YFSETQ. The CDR3 totals 16 residues. The CDR3 loop reads CASSLLPSGSTDTQYF. The CDR3, as DNA: TGCGCCAGCAGCTTGCTCCCTAGCGGGAGCACAGATACGCAGTATTTT.

In DNA, the CDR3 is TGCAGCACCAAAACCGGGACAGGGTTTGGCTACACCTTC. Translating it yields CSTKTGTGFGYTF. The chain links TRBV29-1 to TRBJ1-2, with 9 bases matching TRBD1. V gave up 8 bases and J gave up 7 bases; unmatched junction bases: 11. The CDR3 sequence is 13 residues long. Germline V lookup: CDR1 SQVTM, CDR2 ANQGSEA.

This CDR3 reads CASSLPGSSGNTIYF. In nucleotides, the CDR3 is TGTGCCAGCAGCTTGCCTGGGAGCTCTGGAAACACCATATATTTT. The chain has TRBV28 and TRBJ1-3; D uncertain. The CDR3 length is 15 residues. The V gene lost 6 bases and the J gene lost 0 bases, with 12 bases spanning the gap. Germline CDR1 and CDR2: MDHEN and SYDVKM.

The rearrangement joins TRBV7-9 to TRBJ2-3, with TRBD1 identical over 7 bases. With V trimmed by 4 bases and J by 3 bases, 1 base remained unmatched. CDR3 length: 13 amino acids. Per the germline V gene, CDR1 is SEHNR and CDR2 is FQNEAQ (reference sequence). The CDR3 coding sequence is TGTGCCAGCAGCTGGGGACAGACAGATACGCAGTATTTT. Translated: CASSWGQTDTQYF.

This rearrangement joins TRBV10-3 to TRBJ1-3; D is perhaps TRBD1 (5 bases). V gave up 7 bases and J gave up 6 bases, with 16 bases separating them. Germline V gives CDR1 ENHRY, CDR2 SYGVKD. The CDR3 loop spans 14 amino acids. The CDR3 sequence is CAIKGEGLENTIYF. Here the CDR3 DNA reads TGTGCCATCAAAGGGGAAGGGCTCGAAAACACCATATATTTT.

The chain combines TRBV30 with TRBJ1-1; D not resolved. Germline V gene sequence: CDR1 GTSNPN, CDR2 SVGIG (reference sequence). V lost 1 base and J 0 bases, leaving 6 bases between the germline ends. The CDR3 is made up of 13 amino acids. The CDR3 reads CAWSGQMNTEAFF. CDR3 coding DNA: TGTGCCTGGAGTGGGCAGATGAACACTGAAGCTTTCTTT.

V usage is TRBV7-3 and J usage is TRBJ2-5; weak D call: TRBD2 (6 bases). The ends were cut back, 5 bases at V and 4 bases at J, with 11 bases in the middle. Germline CDR1 reads SGHTA; CDR2 reads FQGTGA. This CDR3 comprises 13 residues. The DNA for the CDR3 is TGTGCCAGCAGCCCCCACGGGGGAGAGACCCAGTACTTC. Protein product: CASSPHGGETQYF.

This clone was seen a single time. The chain has TRBV28 and TRBJ1-5; D remains unclear. The V gene's germline CDR1 is MDHEN and CDR2 SYDVKM. The CDR3 sequence is 14 residues long. Trimming removed 6 bases from V and 0 bases from J, with 9 bases in between. The CDR3 DNA sequence: TGTGCCAGCAGCCAGGACTCTAGCAATCAGCCCCAGCATTTT. It translates to CASSQDSSNQPQHF.

About this clone: The junction differs from germline at one of its ends, possibly a read error. The chain has TRBV7-9 and TRBJ2-1; 9 positions match TRBD2. Germline assignment: CDR1 SEHNR and CDR2 FQNEAQ (reference sequence). The length of the CDR3 is 12 residues. In DNA, the CDR3 is TGTTCCAGCAGTCTAGAGGCTGGACTAGCGATCTTC. The encoded protein is CSSSLEAGLAIF.

The V call is TRBV6-5, the J call TRBJ2-5, with D hard to call. Germline loops: CDR1 MNHEY, CDR2 SVGAGI. V lost 4 bases and J lost 4, with 10 bases in between. The CDR3 is made up of 13 amino acids. Written as DNA, the CDR3 is TGTGCCAGCAGTTTTGCCGTCGGAGAGACCCAGTACTTC. Protein sequence: CASSFAVGETQYF.

The chain carries TRBV9 and TRBJ1-2; D is unresolved. This CDR3 comprises 12 residues. Trimming removed 1 base at V and 2 bases at J, with 3 bases between. Germline assignment: CDR1 SGDLS and CDR2 YYNGEE. This chain's CDR3 is CASSVQNYGYTF. CDR3 coding DNA: TGTGCCAGCAGCGTACAAAACTATGGCTACACCTTC.

This clone was seen more than once but under ten times. J is TRBJ2-3 and V is TRBV5-4; 7 bases fit TRBD2. This CDR3 region has 12 residues. CDR1 SGHNT and CDR2 YYREEE come from the germline V gene (reference sequence). V lost 9 bases, J lost 8 bases, and 9 bases stayed unmatched. The CDR3 DNA is TGTGCCACCGGGGGGAGTGGTGTTACGCAGTATTTT. Protein product: CATGGSGVTQYF.

The rearrangement joins TRBV28 to TRBJ2-2; D ambiguous. The length of the CDR3 is 13 residues. Germline assignment: CDR1 MDHEN and CDR2 SYDVKM. V lost 6 bases and J lost 1, with 6 bases in between. CDR3 sequence reads: CASSRQNTGELFF. The CDR3 nucleotides are TGTGCCAGCAGCCGACAGAACACCGGGGAGCTGTTTTTT.

This sequence joins TRBV6-5 and TRBJ1-1, with 7 bases that match TRBD1. From germline, CDR1 is MNHEY and CDR2 SVGAGI. The CDR3 covers 15 residues. Unmatched junction bases numbered 3, after V lost 1 base and J lost 1 base. CDR3 in amino acids: CASSYWAGGNTEAFF. The CDR3, as DNA: TGTGCCAGCAGTTACTGGGCAGGGGGGAACACTGAAGCTTTCTTT.

This chain joins TRBV29-1 and TRBJ2-1; 7 positions match TRBD1. Germline CDR1 reads SQVTM; CDR2 reads ANQGSEA. The CDR3 covers 15 residues. J lost 2 bases, V lost 6 bases, and 10 bases had no gene match. The CDR3 region has the DNA TGCAGCGTCATAACCCCAGGGGGTACCTACAATGAGCAGTTCTTC. Amino acids: CSVITPGGTYNEQFF.

This chain joins TRBV11-1 and TRBJ1-1; 7 positions agree with TRBD1. V gave up 5 bases and J gave up 10 bases; unmatched junction bases: 10. CDR1 and CDR2 (germline): SGHAT, FQDESV (reference sequence). This CDR3 spans 13 amino acids. This CDR3 is CASSPNRGHGAFF. The CDR3 nucleotides read TGTGCCAGCAGCCCGAATAGGGGGCACGGAGCTTTCTTT.